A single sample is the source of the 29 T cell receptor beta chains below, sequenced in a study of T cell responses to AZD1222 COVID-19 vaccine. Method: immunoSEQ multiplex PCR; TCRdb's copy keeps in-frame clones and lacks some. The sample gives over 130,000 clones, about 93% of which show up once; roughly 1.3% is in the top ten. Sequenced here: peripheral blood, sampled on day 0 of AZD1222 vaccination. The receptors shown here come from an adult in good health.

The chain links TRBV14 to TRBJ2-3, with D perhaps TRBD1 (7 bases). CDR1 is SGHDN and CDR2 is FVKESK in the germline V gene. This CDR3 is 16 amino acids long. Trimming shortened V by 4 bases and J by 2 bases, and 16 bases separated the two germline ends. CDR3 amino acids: CASSLGGTVVTDTQYF. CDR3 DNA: TGTGCCAGCAGCCTAGGGGGGACAGTAGTCACAGATACGCAGTATTTT.

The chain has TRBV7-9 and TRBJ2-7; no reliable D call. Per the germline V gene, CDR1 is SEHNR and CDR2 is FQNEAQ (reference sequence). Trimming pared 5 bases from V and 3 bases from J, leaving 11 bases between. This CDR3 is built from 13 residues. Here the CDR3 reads CASSPPAHYEQYV. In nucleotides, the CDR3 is TGTGCCAGCAGCCCACCGGCCCACTACGAGCAGTACGTC.

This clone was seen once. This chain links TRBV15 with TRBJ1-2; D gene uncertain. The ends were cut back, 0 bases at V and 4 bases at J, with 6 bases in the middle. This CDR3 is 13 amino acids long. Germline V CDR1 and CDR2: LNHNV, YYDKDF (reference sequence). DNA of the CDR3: TGTGCCACCAGCAGAGACTCGAGCTATGGCTACACCTTC. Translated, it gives CATSRDSSYGYTF.

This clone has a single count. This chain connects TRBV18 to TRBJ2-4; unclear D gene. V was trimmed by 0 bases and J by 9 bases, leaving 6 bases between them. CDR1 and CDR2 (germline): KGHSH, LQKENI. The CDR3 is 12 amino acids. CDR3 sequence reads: CASSPPDGIQYF. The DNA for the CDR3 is TGTGCCAGCTCACCACCAGACGGCATTCAGTACTTC.

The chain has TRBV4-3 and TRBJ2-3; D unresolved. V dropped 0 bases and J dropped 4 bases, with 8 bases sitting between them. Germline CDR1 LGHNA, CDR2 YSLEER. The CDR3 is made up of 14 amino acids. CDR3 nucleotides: TGCGCCAGCAGCCAAGACGCGGTCGCAGATACGCAGTATTTT. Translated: CASSQDAVADTQYF.

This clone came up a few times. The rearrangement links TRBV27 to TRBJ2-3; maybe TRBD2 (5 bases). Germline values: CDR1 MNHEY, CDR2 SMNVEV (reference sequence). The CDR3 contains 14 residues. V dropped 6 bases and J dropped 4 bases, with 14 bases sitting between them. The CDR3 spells CASSDLRGPDTQYF. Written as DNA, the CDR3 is TGTGCCAGCAGCGATTTGAGAGGGCCAGATACGCAGTATTTT.

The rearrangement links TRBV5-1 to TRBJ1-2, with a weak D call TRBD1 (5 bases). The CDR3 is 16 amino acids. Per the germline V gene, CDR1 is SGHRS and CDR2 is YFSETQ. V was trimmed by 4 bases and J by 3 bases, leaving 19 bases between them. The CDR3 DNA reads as TGCGCCAGCAGCGACCCGGCGGAGACAGCTTACTATGGCTACACCTTC. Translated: CASSDPAETAYYGYTF. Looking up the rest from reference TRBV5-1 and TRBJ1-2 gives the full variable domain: KAGVTQTPRYLIKTRGQQVTLSCSPISGHRSVSWYQQTPGQGLQFLFEYFSETQRNKGNFPGRFSGRQFSNSRSEMNVSTLELGDSALYLCASSDPAETAYYGYTFGSGTRLTVV.

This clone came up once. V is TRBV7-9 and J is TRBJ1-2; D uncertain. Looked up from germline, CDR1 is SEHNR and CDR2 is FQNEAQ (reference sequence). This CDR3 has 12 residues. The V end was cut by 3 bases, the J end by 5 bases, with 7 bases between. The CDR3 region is CASSFEGYGYTF. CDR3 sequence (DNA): TGTGCCAGCAGCTTCGAAGGGTATGGCTACACCTTC.

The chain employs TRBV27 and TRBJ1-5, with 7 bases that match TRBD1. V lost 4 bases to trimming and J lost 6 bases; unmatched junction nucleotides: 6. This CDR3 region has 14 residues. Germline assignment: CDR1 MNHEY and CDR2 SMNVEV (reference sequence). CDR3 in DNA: TGTGCCAGCAGTTCGCGACAGGGTGGTCAGCCCCAGCATTTT. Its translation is CASSSRQGGQPQHF.

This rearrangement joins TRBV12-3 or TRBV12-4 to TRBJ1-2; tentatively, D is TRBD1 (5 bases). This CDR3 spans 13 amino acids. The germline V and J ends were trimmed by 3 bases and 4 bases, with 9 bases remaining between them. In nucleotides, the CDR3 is TGTGCCAGCAGTTTGGAGGGGTTCTATGGCTACACCTTC. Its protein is CASSLEGFYGYTF.

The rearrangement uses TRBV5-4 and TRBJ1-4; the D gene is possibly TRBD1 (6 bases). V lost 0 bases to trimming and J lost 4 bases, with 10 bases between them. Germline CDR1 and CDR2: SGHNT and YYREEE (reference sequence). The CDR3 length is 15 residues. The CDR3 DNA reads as TGTGCCAGCAGCTTGGAAGGACAGCGTAATGAAAAACTGTTTTTT. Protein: CASSLEGQRNEKLFF.

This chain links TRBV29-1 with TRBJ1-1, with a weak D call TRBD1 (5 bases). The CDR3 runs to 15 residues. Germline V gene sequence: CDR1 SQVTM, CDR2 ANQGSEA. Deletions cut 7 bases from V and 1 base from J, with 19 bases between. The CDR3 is CSAIPVRGKNTEAFF. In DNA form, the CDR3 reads TGCAGCGCGATCCCGGTCCGGGGGAAGAACACTGAAGCTTTCTTT.

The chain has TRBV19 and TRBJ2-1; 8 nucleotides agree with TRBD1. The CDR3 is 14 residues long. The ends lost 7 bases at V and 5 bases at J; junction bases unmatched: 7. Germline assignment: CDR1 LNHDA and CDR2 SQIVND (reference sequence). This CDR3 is CASTPDRVNNEQFF. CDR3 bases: TGTGCCAGTACCCCGGACAGGGTTAACAATGAGCAGTTCTTC. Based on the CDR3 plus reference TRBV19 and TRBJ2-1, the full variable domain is DGGITQSPKYLFRKEGQNVTLSCEQNLNHDAMYWYRQDPGQGLRLIYYSQIVNDFQKGDIAEGYSVSREKKESFPLTVTSAQKNPTAFYLCASTPDRVNNEQFFGPGTRLTVL.

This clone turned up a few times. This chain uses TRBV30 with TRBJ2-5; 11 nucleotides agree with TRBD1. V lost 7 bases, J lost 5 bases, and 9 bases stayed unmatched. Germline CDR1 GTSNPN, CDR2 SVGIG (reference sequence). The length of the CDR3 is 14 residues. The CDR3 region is CASKDRGRGETQYF. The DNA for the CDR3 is TGTGCCTCGAAGGACAGGGGGCGAGGGGAGACCCAGTACTTC.

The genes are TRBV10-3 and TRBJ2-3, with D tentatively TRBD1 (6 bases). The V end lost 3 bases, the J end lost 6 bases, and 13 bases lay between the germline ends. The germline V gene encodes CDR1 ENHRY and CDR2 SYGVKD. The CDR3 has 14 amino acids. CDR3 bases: TGTGCCATCAGTGACTCCAGGGGTGGCGATACGCAGTATTTT. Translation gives CAISDSRGGDTQYF.

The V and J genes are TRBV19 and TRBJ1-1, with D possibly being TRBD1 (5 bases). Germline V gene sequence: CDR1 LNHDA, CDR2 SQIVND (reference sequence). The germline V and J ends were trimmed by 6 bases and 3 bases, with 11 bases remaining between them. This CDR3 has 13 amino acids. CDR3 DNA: TGTGCCAGTAGATGGAGAGGGGACACTGAAGCTTTCTTT. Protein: CASRWRGDTEAFF.

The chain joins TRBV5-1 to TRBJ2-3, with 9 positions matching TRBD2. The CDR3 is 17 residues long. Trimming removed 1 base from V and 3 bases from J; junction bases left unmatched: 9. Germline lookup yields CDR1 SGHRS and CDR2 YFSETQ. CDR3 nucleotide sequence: TGCGCCAGCAGCTTGCGCGGGAGGGCTCCTCGGACAGATACGCAGTATTTT. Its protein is CASSLRGRAPRTDTQYF.

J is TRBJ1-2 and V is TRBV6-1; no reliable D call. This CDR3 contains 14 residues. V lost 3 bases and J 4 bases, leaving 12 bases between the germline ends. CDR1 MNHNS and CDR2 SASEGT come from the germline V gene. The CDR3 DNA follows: TGTGCCAGCAGTGACGGTTGGCTAGGCTATGGCTACACCTTC. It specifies CASSDGWLGYGYTF.

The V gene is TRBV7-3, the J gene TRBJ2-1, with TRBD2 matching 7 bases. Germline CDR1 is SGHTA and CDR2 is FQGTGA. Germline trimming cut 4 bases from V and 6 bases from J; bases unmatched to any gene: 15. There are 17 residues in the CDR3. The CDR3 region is CASSSTPSGHKANEQFF. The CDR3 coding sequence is TGTGCCAGCAGCTCGACACCTAGCGGACATAAGGCCAATGAGCAGTTCTTC.

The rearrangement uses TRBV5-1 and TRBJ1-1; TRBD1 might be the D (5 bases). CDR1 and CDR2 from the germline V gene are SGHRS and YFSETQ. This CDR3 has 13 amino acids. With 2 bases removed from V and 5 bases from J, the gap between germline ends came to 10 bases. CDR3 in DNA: TGCGCCAGCAGCTTTGACAGAGGGACTGAAGCTTTCTTT. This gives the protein CASSFDRGTEAFF.

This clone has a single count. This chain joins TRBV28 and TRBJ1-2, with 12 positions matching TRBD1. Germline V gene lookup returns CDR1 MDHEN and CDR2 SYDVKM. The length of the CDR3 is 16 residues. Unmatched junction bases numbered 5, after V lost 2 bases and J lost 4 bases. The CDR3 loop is CASSLGGTGGSYGYTF. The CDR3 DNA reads TGTGCCAGCAGTTTAGGCGGGACAGGGGGCAGCTATGGCTACACCTTC.

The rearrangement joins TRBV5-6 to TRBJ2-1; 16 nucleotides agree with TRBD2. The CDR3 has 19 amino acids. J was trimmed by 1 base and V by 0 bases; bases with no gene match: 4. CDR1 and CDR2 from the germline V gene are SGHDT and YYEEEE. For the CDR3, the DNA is TGTGCCAGCAGCTTGGTAGGGACTAGCGGGAGGGAATCCTACAATGAGCAGTTCTTC. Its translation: CASSLVGTSGRESYNEQFF.

CDR3 DNA: TGTGCCAGCAGTGACCGGACGTTCTTTGGGCCCCAGCATTTT. Amino acid sequence: CASSDRTFFGPQHF. V and J are TRBV6-6 and TRBJ1-5; D unclear. V lost 5 bases and J lost 9, with 17 bases in between. The germline V gene has CDR1 MNHNY and CDR2 SVGAGI (reference sequence). The CDR3 covers 14 residues.

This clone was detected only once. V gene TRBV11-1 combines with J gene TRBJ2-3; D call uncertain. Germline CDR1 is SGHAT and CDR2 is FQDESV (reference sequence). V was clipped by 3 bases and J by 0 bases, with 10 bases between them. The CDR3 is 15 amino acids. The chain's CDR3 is CASSFNMGSTDTQYF. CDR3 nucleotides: TGTGCCAGCAGCTTTAATATGGGGAGCACAGATACGCAGTATTTT.

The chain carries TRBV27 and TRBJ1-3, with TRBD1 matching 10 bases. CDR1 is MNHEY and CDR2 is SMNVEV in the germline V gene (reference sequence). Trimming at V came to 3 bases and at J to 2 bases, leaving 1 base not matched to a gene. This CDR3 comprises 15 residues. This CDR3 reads CASSLGQGPGNTIYF. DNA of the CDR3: TGTGCCAGCAGTTTGGGACAGGGGCCTGGAAACACCATATATTTT.

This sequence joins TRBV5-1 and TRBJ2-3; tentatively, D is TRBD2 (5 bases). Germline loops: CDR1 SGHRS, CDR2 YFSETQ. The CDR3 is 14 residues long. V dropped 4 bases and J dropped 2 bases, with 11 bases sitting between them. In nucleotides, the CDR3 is TGCGCCAGCAGCCCCCGAGACTACACAGATACGCAGTATTTT. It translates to CASSPRDYTDTQYF.

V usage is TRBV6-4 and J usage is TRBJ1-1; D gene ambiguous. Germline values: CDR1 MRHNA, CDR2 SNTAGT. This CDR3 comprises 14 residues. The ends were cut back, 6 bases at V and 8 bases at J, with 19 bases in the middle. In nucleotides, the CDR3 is TGTGCCAGCAGCCATACATCGCTCCGAGGCGAAGCTTTCTTT. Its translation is CASSHTSLRGEAFF.

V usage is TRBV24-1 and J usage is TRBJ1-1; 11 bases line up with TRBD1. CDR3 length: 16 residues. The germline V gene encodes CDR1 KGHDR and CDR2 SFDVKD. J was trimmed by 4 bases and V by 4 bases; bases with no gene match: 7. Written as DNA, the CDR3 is TGTGCCACCAGTGAGACCGGGACAGGGGGTATCACTGAAGCTTTCTTT. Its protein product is CATSETGTGGITEAFF.

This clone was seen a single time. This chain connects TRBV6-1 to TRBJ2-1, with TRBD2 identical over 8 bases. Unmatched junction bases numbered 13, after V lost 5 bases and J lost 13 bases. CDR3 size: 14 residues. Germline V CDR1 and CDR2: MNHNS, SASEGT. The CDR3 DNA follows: TGTGCCAGCAGTTCGAATCTAGCGGGCTTACGACAGTTCTTC. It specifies CASSSNLAGLRQFF.